The rows below give T cell receptor beta chains drawn from one sample of a study of cytomegalovirus exposure and HLA in healthy donors. Some clones are missing from TCRdb's copy, which holds only in-frame ones; the method was immunoSEQ multiplex PCR. This table holds 130,000 to 150,000 clones, more than 75% found once. The sample consisted of PBMCs. The receptors were sampled from a woman aged 18 to 35 in good health and CMV-seropositive. The CDR3 runs from the conserved cysteine through the conserved F or W. A D gene is named only where the DNA matches it firmly. Some rows mark clone size as missing; the rest say once, few, many or name a class of expanded clone.

V gene	J gene	clone size	D gene	CDR3 DNA	CDR3 protein
TRBV19	TRBJ1-2	NA	TRBD1	TGTGCCAGTAGTGGTACAGGGGGCGCTTCTTATGGCTACACCTTC	CASSGTGGASYGYTF
TRBV13	TRBJ1-1	NA	TRBD1	TGTGCCAGCAGTCACCCGACAGGGGCAAACACTGAAGCTTTCTTT	CASSHPTGANTEAFF
TRBV27	TRBJ2-1	NA	TRBD1	TGTGCCAGCAGCTTCTCAACTGGGACAGGGGGTGAGCAGTTCTTC	CASSFSTGTGGEQFF
TRBV2	TRBJ1-6	few	TRBD1	TGTGCCAGCAGTGCTGAAGGACAGGGTTCACCCCTCCACTTT	CASSAEGQGSPLHF
TRBV7-9	TRBJ1-1	NA	NA	TGTGCCAGCAGCACAGGGTTCCCAAACACTGAAGCTTTCTTT	CASSTGFPNTEAFF
TRBV5-6	TRBJ1-1	NA	NA	TGTGCCAGCAGCTTGAGGGGGAGGAACACTGAAGCTTTCTTT	CASSLRGRNTEAFF
TRBV4-3	TRBJ2-2	NA	TRBD2	TGCGCCAGCAGCCAAGTCATCGGGGGGGGGAACACCGGGGAGCTGTTTTTT	CASSQVIGGGNTGELFF
TRBV9	TRBJ2-7	NA	TRBD1	TGTGCCAGCAGCGTCGGGACAGGGGCCGAGCAGTACTTC	CASSVGTGAEQYF
TRBV19	TRBJ1-5	NA	TRBD1	TGTGCCAGTAGGAAAACAGGGGTGAGCAATCAGCCCCAGCATTTT	CASRKTGVSNQPQHF
TRBV6-1	TRBJ1-1	once	NA	TGTGCCAGCAGTGGATGGACAGTGAACACTGAAGCTTTCTTT	CASSGWTVNTEAFF
TRBV7-9	TRBJ2-2	once	TRBD1	TGTGCCAGCAGCGAACGGACAGGGCCGAACACCGGGGAGCTGTTTTTT	CASSERTGPNTGELFF
TRBV29-1	TRBJ1-1	few	TRBD1	TGCAGCTCACACTCCGGGACAGGGGCCCCCGGAGCTTTCTTT	CSSHSGTGAPGAFF
TRBV5-1	TRBJ1-1	few	NA	TGCGCCAGCAGCTTGGTTGGACCCGGGGCTGAAGCTTTCTTT	CASSLVGPGAEAFF
TRBV11-2	TRBJ1-2	once	NA	TGTGCCAGCAGCTTAGGGGTATTGGAGTATGGCTACACCTTC	CASSLGVLEYGYTF
TRBV5-1	TRBJ1-2	NA	TRBD1	TGCGCCAGCAGCTTGGGTAGGGGGCTTGGGGACTATGGCTACACCTTC	CASSLGRGLGDYGYTF
TRBV7-2	TRBJ2-5	NA	TRBD1	TGTGCCAGCAGCATCCGGACAGGGGGGGGACAAGAGACCCAGTACTTC	CASSIRTGGGQETQYF
TRBV28	TRBJ1-2	few	TRBD1	TGTGCCATCGGGACAGTCTATGGCTACACCTTC	CAIGTVYGYTF
TRBV7-9	TRBJ2-1	NA	NA	TGTTCCAGCAGCCCATTTCCGGAGCGGACTTACAATGAGCAGTTCTTC	CSSSPFPERTYNEQFF
TRBV15	TRBJ2-3	few	TRBD1	TGTGCCACCAGCGGGACAGGGAGCACAGATACGCAGTATTTT	CATSGTGSTDTQYF
TRBV4-1	TRBJ1-2	NA	NA	TGCGCCAGCAGCCAAGCCCAGGACAGCCCTGGCTACACCTTC	CASSQAQDSPGYTF
TRBV6-1	TRBJ2-7	NA	NA	TGTGCCAGCAGAGACTGGAGGCCCTACGAGCAGTACTTC	CASRDWRPYEQYF
TRBV7-8	TRBJ1-2	NA	TRBD1	TGTGCCAGCAGCGTACAACAGGGGGCAAGGAGTGGCTACACCTTC	CASSVQQGARSGYTF
TRBV21-1	TRBJ2-2	few	NA	TGTGCCAGCAGCAAATCGGCGGACAGGGGTGGTGCCGGGGAGCTGTTTTTT	CASSKSADRGGAGELFF
TRBV4-1	TRBJ2-2	NA	TRBD2	TGCGCCAGCAGCCCTGGACTAGCGGTGAACACCGGGGAGCTGTTTTTT	CASSPGLAVNTGELFF
TRBV4-2	TRBJ2-3	NA	TRBD2	TGTGCCAGCAGCCGGGACGGGGGGGCGAGTGGGGATACGCAGTATTTT	CASSRDGGASGDTQYF
TRBV6-1	TRBJ1-6	NA	NA	TGTGCCAGCACTCAGGGACTGAATTATAATTCACCCCTCCACTTT	CASTQGLNYNSPLHF
TRBV15	TRBJ2-5	NA	TRBD2	TGTGCCACCAGCGAGCTCCGGGAAAGGGGAGGGGAGACCCAGTACTTC	CATSELRERGGETQYF
TRBV19	TRBJ1-2	NA	NA	TGTGCCAGTAGTTCAACAGGGCTACCCAACTATGGCTACACCTTC	CASSSTGLPNYGYTF
TRBV7-2	TRBJ1-5	NA	NA	TGTGCCAGCAGGGGTTGGGGCCAGCCCCAGCATTTT	CASRGWGQPQHF
TRBV5-1	TRBJ2-6	NA	TRBD1	TGCGCCAGCAGCTACCGGGACAGGGGGGCTGGGGCCAACGTCCTGACTTTC	CASSYRDRGAGANVLTF
TRBV7-7	TRBJ2-3	NA	NA	TGTGCCAGCAGCCTTTCCACCGTGGCCGATACGCAGTATTTT	CASSLSTVADTQYF
TRBV27	TRBJ1-2	few	TRBD1	TGTGCCAGCAGTCGAACATCAGGGGGTCTTAACTATGGCTACACCTTC	CASSRTSGGLNYGYTF
TRBV18	TRBJ1-4	NA	NA	TGTGCCAGCTCACCGGGCACCGCAACTAATGAAAAACTGTTTTTT	CASSPGTATNEKLFF
TRBV7-9	TRBJ2-2	NA	TRBD1	TGTGCCAGCAGTAGACAGGGAACGGTTACCGGGGAGCTGTTTTTT	CASSRQGTVTGELFF
TRBV29-1	TRBJ1-2	NA	TRBD1	TGCAGCGGAGGACAGGGTAAAGACTATGGCTACACCTTC	CSGGQGKDYGYTF
TRBV27	TRBJ2-5	NA	TRBD2	TGTGCCAGCAAAGAACTAGCGGGATTCCAAGAGACCCAGTACTTC	CASKELAGFQETQYF
TRBV30	TRBJ1-1	NA	TRBD1	TGTGCCTGGAGGACAGGGGGGGACACTGAAGCTTTCTTT	CAWRTGGDTEAFF
TRBV4-3	TRBJ2-2	NA	TRBD2	TGCGCCAGCAGCCATGGCGGGGGGAAGAACACCGGGGAGCTGTTTTTT	CASSHGGGKNTGELFF
TRBV6-1	TRBJ1-5	once	NA	TGTGCCAGCAGTGCTCGAAGGGGTAGCAATCAGCCCCAGCATTTT	CASSARRGSNQPQHF
TRBV7-9	TRBJ2-1	once	NA	TGTGCCAGCAGCCTGATAGTGGGGAGCTCCTACAATGAGCAGTTCTTC	CASSLIVGSSYNEQFF
TRBV6-1	TRBJ1-3	NA	TRBD1	TGTGCCAGCAGTGAATATACAGGGGCTATCTCTGGAAACACCATATATTTT	CASSEYTGAISGNTIYF
TRBV7-9	TRBJ1-4	few	NA	TGTGCCAGCTCCGTCGGAGGGGATGTGGAAAAACTGTTTTTT	CASSVGGDVEKLFF
TRBV11-2	TRBJ2-3	NA	TRBD2	TGTGCCAGCAGCACCTACCGTGGGACTAGCGGGGATGCAGATACGCAGTATTTT	CASSTYRGTSGDADTQYF
TRBV10-1	TRBJ2-3	NA	NA	TGCGCCAGCAGGGCAGACACAGATACGCAGTATTTT	CASRADTDTQYF
TRBV2	TRBJ2-2	NA	NA	TGTGCCAGCAGTGTGACGGGGGTTACCGGGGAGCTGTTTTTT	CASSVTGVTGELFF
TRBV30	TRBJ1-2	NA	NA	TGTGCCTGGAGTACCCACACCGGCTACACCTTC	CAWSTHTGYTF